These 28 T cell receptor beta chains originate from one sample sequenced in a study of identical twins. Via MiXCR, TCRdb re-called the 5' RACE reads, giving one row per CDR3 protein. The sample gives 240,000 or so distinct CDR3 sequences, about an eighth of which show up once; 4% is in the top ten. These data also formed part of another study, on yellow fever vaccine responses in identical twins.

Material for sequencing was memory (CD45RO+) T cells sorted from blood. These TCRs come from a woman younger than 35 in good health.

This clonotype was seen once. This chain connects TRBV9 to TRBJ2-5; 11 bases fit TRBD2. The CDR3 is 18 residues long. Germline V lookup: CDR1 SGDLS, CDR2 YYNGEE. V shed 3 bases, J shed 2 bases, and the junction held 12 bases outside the gene matches. CDR3 sequence: CASSGRNSGGDRQETQYF. The CDR3 DNA sequence: TGTGCCAGCAGCGGGCGGAATAGCGGGGGGGACAGACAAGAGACCCAGTACTTC.

This clonotype was detected a few times. The chain couples TRBV6-2 or TRBV6-3 to TRBJ2-3, with D tentatively TRBD2 (5 bases). Germline V CDR1 and CDR2: MNHEY, SVGEGT. The CDR3 totals 12 residues. The V and J ends lost 7 bases and 1 base respectively, with 6 bases between them. The CDR3 bases are TGTGCCAGCAAAGCGGGCACAGATACGCAGTATTTT. Residues: CASKAGTDTQYF.

This clonotype showed up many times. The chain links TRBV12-3 or TRBV12-4 to TRBJ2-5; D unclear. The CDR3 consists of 12 residues. Trimming removed 8 bases from V and 2 bases from J, with 9 bases in between. CDR3 protein: CASCGTQETQYF. As DNA, the CDR3 is TGTGCCAGCTGCGGTACTCAAGAGACCCAGTACTTC.

The chain is built from TRBV20-1 and TRBJ2-7; TRBD2 matches at 10 bases. Germline values: CDR1 DFQATT, CDR2 SNEGSKA (reference sequence). The CDR3 is 13 amino acids. The V gene end was trimmed by 5 bases and the J gene end by 6 bases; junction bases not matched to a gene: 7. The CDR3 here is CSAGLAGVGEQYF. In DNA form, the CDR3 reads TGCAGTGCTGGGCTAGCGGGAGTAGGCGAGCAGTACTTC.

The chain carries TRBV2 and TRBJ2-6; the D gene is possibly TRBD1 (6 bases). The CDR3 loop spans 16 amino acids. Per germline, CDR1 SNHLY and CDR2 FYNNEI. Trimming removed 9 bases from V and 3 bases from J, with 18 bases in between. CDR3 bases: TGTGCCAGTACCGACAGGCTCGTTCGTGGGGCCAACGTCCTGACTTTC. Encoded protein: CASTDRLVRGANVLTF.

This clonotype turned up a few times. The chain links TRBV6-1 to TRBJ1-5; D call uncertain. The CDR3 sequence is 13 residues long. Germline V CDR1 and CDR2: MNHNS, SASEGT. V was trimmed by 6 bases and J by 4 bases, leaving 10 bases between them. CDR3 protein: CASRVGLNQPQHF. In DNA form, the CDR3 reads TGTGCCAGCAGAGTAGGCCTAAATCAGCCCCAGCATTTT.

The CDR3 sequence is CASSVDPWENEKLFF. The CDR3 nucleotides are TGTGCCAGCAGCGTAGACCCATGGGAAAATGAAAAACTGTTTTTT. V and J are TRBV9 and TRBJ1-4, with D hard to call. Trimming left V 0 bases short and J 5 bases short, with 11 bases between. The germline V gene encodes CDR1 SGDLS and CDR2 YYNGEE. This CDR3 has 15 residues.

This clonotype was found once. The chain has TRBV30 and TRBJ2-5, with D possibly TRBD2 on 7 matching bases. The CDR3 is 12 amino acids. Germline V gene data show CDR1 as GTSNPN and CDR2 as SVGIG (reference sequence). V was cut by 5 bases and J by 6 bases, with 13 bases left in between. This chain's CDR3 is CAWLRGGQTQYF. The CDR3 DNA is TGTGCCTGGCTGAGGGGGGGGCAGACCCAGTACTTC.

This clonotype was picked up a small number of times. This chain joins TRBV28 and TRBJ2-3; 14 bases fit TRBD2. This CDR3 is 16 amino acids long. The germline gives CDR1 MDHEN, CDR2 SYDVKM. V lost 6 bases to trimming and J lost 6 bases; unmatched junction nucleotides: 8. DNA for the CDR3: TGTGCCAGCAGATCGGGGACTAGCGGGAGTCGGGATACGCAGTATTTT. Its protein product is CASRSGTSGSRDTQYF.

This clonotype was detected many times. Germline and junction disagree at one end, which may indicate a read error. The rearrangement uses TRBV7-7 and TRBJ2-1; D unresolved. From germline, CDR1 is SSHAT and CDR2 FNYEAQ (reference sequence). This CDR3 comprises 15 residues. This CDR3 reads CASSLAGTALNEQFF. Written as DNA, the CDR3 is TGTGCTAGCAGCTTAGCAGGAACCGCCCTAAATGAGCAGTTCTTC.

This clonotype was detected many times. This chain uses TRBV28 with TRBJ1-2, with D perhaps matching TRBD1 (6 bases). Germline CDR1 is MDHEN and CDR2 is SYDVKM. The V gene lost 4 bases and the J gene lost 2 bases, with 14 bases spanning the gap. There are 15 residues in the CDR3. The CDR3 DNA reads as TGTGCCAGCAGTTCGATTTACAGGGTAAACTATGGCTACACCTTC. Translated, it gives CASSSIYRVNYGYTF.

This clonotype was detected only a few times. The chain uses TRBV20-1 and TRBJ2-1, with D perhaps given as TRBD1 or TRBD2 (5 bases each). The CDR3 contains 15 residues. Germline values: CDR1 DFQATT, CDR2 SNEGSKA (reference sequence). V was cut by 0 bases and J by 4 bases, with 13 bases left in between. The DNA for the CDR3 is TGCAGTGCTAGAGACGGGACCTTCAATTACAATGAGCAGTTCTTC. Translating it yields CSARDGTFNYNEQFF.

Only a few counts were recorded for this clonotype. The J gene is TRBJ2-3, the V gene TRBV9, with 8 nucleotides matching TRBD1. Per the germline V gene, CDR1 is SGDLS and CDR2 is YYNGEE. J was trimmed by 5 bases and V by 0 bases; bases with no gene match: 5. This CDR3 comprises 15 residues. CDR3 region: CASSVVGQGGDTQYF. For the CDR3, the DNA is TGTGCCAGCAGCGTAGTTGGACAGGGTGGAGATACGCAGTATTTT.

The rearrangement uses TRBV7-2 and TRBJ2-5; 9 bases match TRBD2. This CDR3 is 14 amino acids long. Germline V gene data show CDR1 as SGHTA and CDR2 as FQGNSA. Trimming removed 7 bases from V and 2 bases from J; junction bases left unmatched: 5. CDR3 coding DNA: TGTGCCAGCAAATGGACTAGCGAACAAGAGACCCAGTACTTC. Translation: CASKWTSEQETQYF.

The chain links TRBV10-3 to TRBJ1-5; possibly TRBD1 for D (5 bases). The CDR3 consists of 14 residues. The V and J ends lost 4 bases and 7 bases respectively, with 14 bases between them. The germline V gene has CDR1 ENHRY and CDR2 SYGVKD. In DNA, the CDR3 is TGTGCCATCAGTGGGGACGGGGGTAGGCAGCCCCAGCATTTT. It translates to CAISGDGGRQPQHF.

This clonotype has a handful of counts. The V and J genes are TRBV5-6 and TRBJ2-1; possibly TRBD2 for D (5 bases). The germline V gene encodes CDR1 SGHDT and CDR2 YYEEEE. V lost 7 bases and J 9 bases, leaving 17 bases between the germline ends. This CDR3 comprises 13 residues. CDR3 sequence reads: CASGDQSGVEQFF. CDR3 sequence (DNA): TGTGCCAGCGGGGATCAATCCGGGGTTGAGCAGTTCTTC.

The chain joins TRBV7-6 to TRBJ2-5; no clear D. The V and J ends lost 5 bases and 0 bases respectively, with 10 bases between them. CDR3 length equals 14 residues. The germline V gene encodes CDR1 SGHVS and CDR2 FNYEAQ. Here the CDR3 reads CASSLTRYQETQYF. The CDR3 DNA reads TGTGCCAGCAGCCTGACCCGGTACCAAGAGACCCAGTACTTC.

This clonotype was picked up many times. V is TRBV12-3 or TRBV12-4 and J is TRBJ2-3, with 7 bases that match TRBD1. The CDR3 consists of 14 residues. The V and J ends lost 3 bases and 1 base, in that order; junction bases with no gene match: 1. CDR3 in amino acids: CASSFDRGTDTQYF. The CDR3 DNA follows: TGTGCCAGCAGTTTTGACAGGGGCACAGATACGCAGTATTTT.

This clonotype was recorded at least ten times. The chain employs TRBV6-1 and TRBJ2-7; 10 nucleotides align to TRBD1. The junction had 7 bases not matched to a gene; V was cut back by 6 bases and J by 2 bases. Germline V gene sequence: CDR1 MNHNS, CDR2 SASEGT. CDR3 size: 15 residues. The CDR3 nucleotides read TGTGCCAGCAGCCTACGCGGGACAGGGGCCTACGAGCAGTACTTC. Amino acids: CASSLRGTGAYEQYF.

This clonotype came up many times. This chain connects TRBV5-6 to TRBJ2-2; D gene unclear. Trimming pared 1 base from V and 8 bases from J, leaving 6 bases between. Germline CDR1 is SGHDT and CDR2 is YYEEEE. There are 12 residues in the CDR3. Written as DNA, the CDR3 is TGTGCCAGCAGCTTGAGCCTGGGGGAGCTGTTTTTT. Translated, it gives CASSLSLGELFF.

V usage is TRBV3-1 and J usage is TRBJ2-5; perhaps D is TRBD1 or TRBD2 (6 bases each). V was trimmed by 6 bases and J by 4 bases, leaving 15 bases between them. This CDR3 has 14 amino acids. Germline CDR1 LGHDT, CDR2 YNNKEL (reference sequence). The CDR3 coding sequence is TGTGCCAGCAGTCCCTCCAGGGGAGGAGAGACCCAGTACTTC. Translation gives CASSPSRGGETQYF.

This clonotype was detected a few times. The rearrangement joins TRBV11-3 to TRBJ2-1; 9 positions match TRBD2. The V segment lost 1 base and the J segment 8 bases; nucleotides outside the gene matches: 6. The CDR3 is 15 amino acids. Germline loops: CDR1 SGHNT, CDR2 YENEEA. The CDR3 region is CASSLGGSGSDEQFF. CDR3 nucleotide sequence: TGTGCCAGCAGCTTAGGGGGTAGCGGGAGTGATGAGCAGTTCTTC. The variable domain in full, completed from reference TRBV11-3 and TRBJ2-1, reads EAGVVQSPRYKIIEKKQPVAFWCNPISGHNTLYWYLQNLGQGPELLIRYENEEAVDDSQLPKDRFSAERLKGVDSTLKIQPAELGDSAVYLCASSLGGSGSDEQFFGPGTRLTVL.

The chain is built from TRBV24-1 and TRBJ2-5; no clear D. Germline CDR1 KGHDR, CDR2 SFDVKD. The CDR3 is made up of 14 amino acids. Trimming took off 5 bases at V and 5 bases at J, with 14 bases between the two ends. CDR3 DNA sequence: TGTGCCACCAGTGGCCCCAACATACGGGAGACCCAGTACTTC. Its protein product is CATSGPNIRETQYF.

This clonotype has only a few counts. The chain has TRBV18 and TRBJ2-3; 7 bases agree with TRBD2. V was pared by 1 base and J by 2 bases, with 3 bases of the junction left unmatched. Germline CDR1 reads KGHSH; CDR2 reads LQKENI. The CDR3 is made up of 15 amino acids. The CDR3 loop is CASSPQRGITDTQYF. In nucleotides, the CDR3 is TGTGCCAGCTCACCACAGCGGGGCATCACAGATACGCAGTATTTT.

There are a few counts of this clonotype. CDR3 protein: CASRSSGRAGGYTF. The DNA for the CDR3 is TGTGCCAGCAGATCTTCAGGCAGGGCGGGAGGCTACACCTTC. The J gene is TRBJ1-2, the V gene TRBV27; D perhaps matches TRBD1 (5 bases). The CDR3 runs 14 residues. Germline V lookup: CDR1 MNHEY, CDR2 SMNVEV (reference sequence). Trimming stripped 6 bases from V and 8 bases from J, with 19 bases between.

This clonotype appeared many times. The V gene is TRBV15, the J gene TRBJ1-1; D not resolved. Germline CDR1 and CDR2: LNHNV and YYDKDF (reference sequence). The CDR3 covers 13 residues. V was trimmed by 5 bases and J by 5 bases, leaving 12 bases between them. The CDR3 is CATSARVGTEAFF. CDR3 sequence (DNA): TGTGCCACCAGCGCCCGAGTGGGGACTGAAGCTTTCTTT.

This clonotype appeared a few times. The chain carries TRBV28 and TRBJ2-4, with 8 bases lining up with TRBD1. The J segment lost 8 bases and the V segment lost 8 bases, leaving 8 bases of the junction unmatched. Germline V gene lookup returns CDR1 MDHEN and CDR2 SYDVKM. The CDR3 is 13 residues long. CDR3 in DNA: TGTGCCAGCTTAGACAGGGGAAGTGACATTCAGTACTTC. Translated, it gives CASLDRGSDIQYF.

The CDR3 DNA follows: TGTGCCAGCAGCCAAGGACTAGCGGGGGCCCAGACACATACGCAGTATTTT. Translated: CASSQGLAGAQTHTQYF. V gene TRBV3-1 combines with J gene TRBJ2-3; TRBD2 agrees at 12 bases. Germline lookup yields CDR1 LGHDT and CDR2 YNNKEL (reference sequence). The junction had 9 bases not matched to a gene; V was cut back by 1 base and J by 7 bases. The CDR3 loop spans 17 amino acids.